This T cell receptor (beta chain) was sequenced in a study of T cell responses to AZD1222 COVID-19 vaccine. Regarding the study as a whole: It should be noted that donors were predominantly white British and more often female, and clonal diversity was possibly underestimated.

With respect to this clone: Its antigen is undetermined.

V trimming: 1 base; J trimming: 3 bases; junction bases outside the gene matches: 4. The germline V gene has CDR1 LNHDA and CDR2 SQIVND (reference sequence). The CDR3 runs 16 residues. Assay: immunoSEQ multiplex PCR; the TCRdb copy retains only in-frame clones and omits some. The table records around 80,000 clones, roughly 88% of them present only once. The rearrangement links TRBV19 to TRBJ2-3; 10 bases line up with TRBD1. The sample here was peripheral blood, taken 28 days after the second AZD1222 dose. The TCR originated in an adult who received the AZD1222 COVID-19 vaccine. As DNA, the CDR3 is TGTGCCAGTAGTATAGGGGACAGGGGATCTACAGATACGCAGTATTTT. Translated: CASSIGDRGSTDTQYF.